These T cell receptor beta chains were read from a single sample in a study of blood T cell repertoires in COVID-19. TCRdb's table, derived via immunoSEQ multiplex PCR, lists solely in-frame clones and lacks some. The sample includes about 59,000 clones, about four fifths seen only once; the top ten take 3.5% to 4%. Specimen: peripheral blood. The receptors come from a woman of 80 years or more with acute or convalescent COVID-19. Each CDR3 is given with its conserved first and last residue. Each record gives: CDR3 protein, CDR3 DNA, clone size, V gene, D gene, J gene. The D gene is left open where the match is weak. Clone size is given for some rows only: seen once, a few or many times, or a class if the clone is expanded.

CDR3 protein: CSVQREQGAGGYTF; CDR3 DNA: TGCAGCGTTCAGCGGGAACAGGGGGCAGGTGGCTACACCTTC; clone size: .; V gene: TRBV29-1; D gene: TRBD1; J gene: TRBJ1-2
CDR3 protein: CASSPRPNTGELFF; CDR3 DNA: TGTGCCAGCTCACCACGGCCGAACACCGGGGAGCTGTTTTTT; clone size: .; V gene: TRBV18; D gene: .; J gene: TRBJ2-2
CDR3 protein: CASSLYRTGSTDTQYF; CDR3 DNA: TGTGCCAGCAGTCTATACCGGACAGGGTCCACAGATACGCAGTATTTT; clone size: .; V gene: TRBV27; D gene: TRBD1; J gene: TRBJ2-3
CDR3 protein: CASSPGWGRKLTEAFF; CDR3 DNA: TGTGCCAGCAGCCCCGGGTGGGGGCGCAAGTTAACTGAAGCTTTCTTT; clone size: once; V gene: TRBV28; D gene: .; J gene: TRBJ1-1
CDR3 protein: CASTPLAGGPNEQFF; CDR3 DNA: TGTGCCAGCACCCCACTAGCGGGGGGGCCTAATGAGCAGTTCTTC; clone size: .; V gene: TRBV2; D gene: TRBD2; J gene: TRBJ2-1
CDR3 protein: CASSVSWDLPSYEQYF; CDR3 DNA: TGTGCCAGCAGCGTAAGTTGGGACTTACCCTCCTACGAGCAGTACTTC; clone size: .; V gene: TRBV28; D gene: .; J gene: TRBJ2-7
CDR3 protein: CASSTGVGQPQHF; CDR3 DNA: TGTGCCAGTAGTACAGGGGTGGGTCAGCCCCAGCATTTT; clone size: .; V gene: TRBV19; D gene: .; J gene: TRBJ1-5
CDR3 protein: CASSVAGHSGNTIYF; CDR3 DNA: TGTGCCAGCAGCGTAGCTGGCCACTCTGGAAACACCATATATTTT; clone size: .; V gene: TRBV9; D gene: .; J gene: TRBJ1-3
CDR3 protein: CASSLGRGNYGYTF; CDR3 DNA: TGCGCCAGCAGCTTGGGCAGGGGAAACTATGGCTACACCTTC; clone size: .; V gene: TRBV5-1; D gene: .; J gene: TRBJ1-2
CDR3 protein: CASSLSGLAGETQYF; CDR3 DNA: TGTGCCAGCAGTTTATCGGGACTAGCGGGAGAGACCCAGTACTTC; clone size: .; V gene: TRBV27; D gene: TRBD2; J gene: TRBJ2-5
CDR3 protein: CATTRFLGNTIYF; CDR3 DNA: TGTGCCACCACCAGATTCCTCGGAAACACCATATATTTT; clone size: .; V gene: TRBV15; D gene: .; J gene: TRBJ1-3
CDR3 protein: CASSSDGRDRVYEQYF; CDR3 DNA: TGTGCCAGTAGTAGCGATGGGCGGGACAGGGTCTACGAGCAGTACTTC; clone size: .; V gene: TRBV19; D gene: TRBD1; J gene: TRBJ2-7
CDR3 protein: CASSLVTGQVPYGYTF; CDR3 DNA: TGTGCCAGCAGCTTAGTAACAGGGCAAGTACCCTATGGCTACACCTTC; clone size: .; V gene: TRBV11-2; D gene: .; J gene: TRBJ1-2
CDR3 protein: CASSLGQGLVGEQYF; CDR3 DNA: TGTGCCAGCAGTTTAGGTCAGGGCCTTGTAGGAGAGCAGTACTTC; clone size: few; V gene: TRBV27; D gene: .; J gene: TRBJ2-7
CDR3 protein: CASSNRGMDGYTF; CDR3 DNA: TGTGCCAGCAGTAACAGGGGAATGGATGGCTACACCTTC; clone size: once; V gene: TRBV6-2/TRBV6-3; D gene: TRBD1; J gene: TRBJ1-2
CDR3 protein: CASSMTGGGTEAFF; CDR3 DNA: TGTGCCAGCAGCATGACAGGGGGCGGCACTGAAGCTTTCTTT; clone size: .; V gene: TRBV7-9; D gene: TRBD1; J gene: TRBJ1-1
CDR3 protein: CASSPGVGLADTQYF; CDR3 DNA: TGCGCCAGCAGCCCCGGGGTAGGTCTGGCAGATACGCAGTATTTT; clone size: .; V gene: TRBV4-3; D gene: .; J gene: TRBJ2-3
CDR3 protein: CASSQVTCGGGYGYTF; CDR3 DNA: TGTGCCAGCAGCCAAGTTACGTGCGGGGGGGGCTATGGCTACACCTTC; clone size: .; V gene: TRBV3-1/TRBV3-2; D gene: .; J gene: TRBJ1-2
CDR3 protein: CASSLDRSGWVNEQFF; CDR3 DNA: TGCGCCAGCAGCTTGGACAGGAGTGGATGGGTCAATGAGCAGTTCTTC; clone size: .; V gene: TRBV5-1; D gene: .; J gene: TRBJ2-1
CDR3 protein: CATFTTPSGSKVNEQFF; CDR3 DNA: TGTGCCACCTTTACGACTCCTAGCGGGTCCAAAGTTAATGAGCAGTTCTTC; clone size: .; V gene: TRBV21-1; D gene: .; J gene: TRBJ2-1
CDR3 protein: CASSNRLAGVHETQYF; CDR3 DNA: TGTGCCAGCAGTAACCGACTAGCGGGAGTTCACGAGACCCAGTACTTC; clone size: .; V gene: TRBV25-1; D gene: TRBD2; J gene: TRBJ2-5
CDR3 protein: CASSGGVQPQHF; CDR3 DNA: TGTGCCAGCAGTGGGGGGGTGCAGCCCCAGCATTTT; clone size: .; V gene: TRBV28; D gene: .; J gene: TRBJ1-5
CDR3 protein: CASSLGGRYGDEQFF; CDR3 DNA: TGTGCCAGCAGCTTGGGCGGGAGGTATGGGGATGAGCAGTTCTTC; clone size: .; V gene: TRBV5-4; D gene: TRBD2; J gene: TRBJ2-1
CDR3 protein: CASRNSGTGREQYF; CDR3 DNA: TGTGCCAGCAGGAATTCCGGGACAGGGAGGGAGCAGTACTTC; clone size: .; V gene: TRBV28; D gene: TRBD1; J gene: TRBJ2-7
CDR3 protein: CASSVGFGTGRHYGYTF; CDR3 DNA: TGTGCCAGCAGCGTCGGATTCGGGACAGGGAGACACTATGGCTACACCTTC; clone size: .; V gene: TRBV28; D gene: TRBD1; J gene: TRBJ1-2
CDR3 protein: CASSLMGGQGQPQHF; CDR3 DNA: TGTGCCAGCAGCTTAATGGGAGGTCAGGGTCAGCCCCAGCATTTT; clone size: once; V gene: TRBV7-8; D gene: .; J gene: TRBJ1-5
CDR3 protein: CATQTDRGGNTIYF; CDR3 DNA: TGTGCCACCCAAACAGACAGGGGCGGAAACACCATATATTTT; clone size: .; V gene: TRBV2; D gene: TRBD1; J gene: TRBJ1-3
CDR3 protein: CATQVGQTRLNSPLHF; CDR3 DNA: TGTGCCACTCAGGTGGGACAGACAAGATTAAATTCACCCCTCCACTTT; clone size: few; V gene: TRBV28; D gene: TRBD1; J gene: TRBJ1-6
CDR3 protein: CASSRDRVNTEAFF; CDR3 DNA: TGTGCCAGCAGTCGAGACAGGGTGAACACTGAAGCTTTCTTT; clone size: .; V gene: TRBV5-6; D gene: TRBD1; J gene: TRBJ1-1
CDR3 protein: CASSLLGGGNQPQHF; CDR3 DNA: TGTGCCAGCAGTTTATTAGGGGGCGGCAATCAGCCCCAGCATTTT; clone size: .; V gene: TRBV28; D gene: TRBD1; J gene: TRBJ1-5
CDR3 protein: CASLRGVNTEAFF; CDR3 DNA: TGTGCCAGCCTCCGGGGGGTGAACACTGAAGCTTTCTTT; clone size: .; V gene: TRBV6-6; D gene: .; J gene: TRBJ1-1
CDR3 protein: CASSQVGLASYNEQFF; CDR3 DNA: TGCGCCAGCAGCCAAGTAGGTCTAGCATCCTACAATGAGCAGTTCTTC; clone size: .; V gene: TRBV4-3; D gene: .; J gene: TRBJ2-1
CDR3 protein: CASSASRRGEAFF; CDR3 DNA: TGTGCCAGCAGTGCGAGTCGTCGGGGAGAAGCTTTCTTT; clone size: once; V gene: TRBV6-2/TRBV6-3; D gene: .; J gene: TRBJ1-1
CDR3 protein: CASSLLAGDRYEQYF; CDR3 DNA: TGTGCCAGCAGTCTACTAGCGGGAGATAGGTACGAGCAGTACTTC; clone size: .; V gene: TRBV28; D gene: TRBD2; J gene: TRBJ2-7
CDR3 protein: CAWSVSTGVNTGELFF; CDR3 DNA: TGTGCCTGGAGTGTATCGACCGGGGTGAACACCGGGGAGCTGTTTTTT; clone size: .; V gene: TRBV30; D gene: .; J gene: TRBJ2-2
CDR3 protein: CASSWRGGAVYNEQFF; CDR3 DNA: TGTGCCAGCAGCTGGAGAGGGGGGGCAGTCTACAATGAGCAGTTCTTC; clone size: few; V gene: TRBV7-2; D gene: .; J gene: TRBJ2-1
CDR3 protein: CASSTGTSGSYEQYF; CDR3 DNA: TGTGCCAGTAGTACCGGGACTAGCGGGAGTTACGAGCAGTACTTC; clone size: few; V gene: TRBV19; D gene: TRBD2; J gene: TRBJ2-7
CDR3 protein: CATSDAGLAGDYNEQFF; CDR3 DNA: TGTGCCACCAGTGACGCTGGACTAGCGGGAGACTACAATGAGCAGTTCTTC; clone size: few; V gene: TRBV24-1; D gene: TRBD2; J gene: TRBJ2-1
CDR3 protein: CASSASHSLDRENIQYF; CDR3 DNA: TGTGCCAGCAGCGCCTCCCATAGCCTGGACAGGGAAAACATTCAGTACTTC; clone size: once; V gene: TRBV9; D gene: TRBD1; J gene: TRBJ2-4
CDR3 protein: CASRREGVGGYTF; CDR3 DNA: TGTGCCAGCAGACGAGAGGGGGTCGGTGGCTACACCTTC; clone size: .; V gene: TRBV27; D gene: .; J gene: TRBJ1-2
CDR3 protein: CATSDLLGGLPVCSGANVLTF; CDR3 DNA: TGTGCCACCAGTGATTTGTTAGGGGGCCTACCTGTCTGCTCTGGGGCCAACGTCCTGACTTTC; clone size: .; V gene: TRBV24-1; D gene: TRBD1; J gene: TRBJ2-6